A single sample gave rise to the 29 T cell receptor beta chains below, sequenced in a study of patients and donors after allogeneic stem cell transplantation. TCRdb processed the RT-PCR reads anew with MiXCR; each CDR3 protein has one entry. The sample records fewer than 95,000 distinct CDR3 sequences, around 5% being singletons. Sequenced material: blood, either unsorted or a sorted T cell fraction (not recorded which). The receptors here all came from a human donor who was either an allogeneic HSCT recipient or a stem cell or donor lymphocyte infusion donor (not recorded which). It is not recorded whose cells these are; they may come from a transplant donor.

This clonotype was counted between two and nine times. J is TRBJ2-6 and V is TRBV29-1; D ambiguous. V lost 0 bases, J lost 4 bases, and 13 bases lay in between. The length of the CDR3 is 16 residues. Germline V gene lookup returns CDR1 SQVTM and CDR2 ANQGSEA. This CDR3 is CSVEEDGTAGANVLTF. Here the CDR3 DNA reads TGCAGCGTTGAAGAGGATGGAACTGCAGGGGCCAACGTCCTGACTTTC.

This clonotype is medium-sized. This chain connects TRBV20-1 to TRBJ2-7; 8 bases map to TRBD2. Germline V gives CDR1 DFQATT, CDR2 SNEGSKA (reference sequence). CDR3 length: 13 amino acids. With 6 bases clipped from V and 6 bases from J, the junction kept 10 bases outside the gene matches. CDR3 in amino acids: CSAQGLAGFEQYF. The CDR3 region has the DNA TGCAGTGCCCAAGGGCTAGCGGGTTTCGAGCAGTACTTC.

This clonotype was observed a few times. The chain carries TRBV5-8 and TRBJ2-1; perhaps TRBD2 as D (6 bases). Germline V CDR1 and CDR2: SGHTS, YDEGEE. This CDR3 has 11 amino acids. V lost 4 bases to trimming and J lost 9 bases, with 8 bases between them. CDR3 sequence: CASSPRGEQFF. In DNA, the CDR3 is TGTGCCAGCAGCCCGCGGGGTGAGCAGTTCTTC.

This clonotype showed up just a few times. The CDR3: CASRGLSSGANVLTF. The CDR3 region has the DNA TGTGCCAGCAGGGGACTGAGCTCTGGGGCCAACGTCCTGACTTTC. The V call is TRBV27, the J call TRBJ2-6; maybe TRBD2 (6 bases). This CDR3 is built from 15 residues. The V gene's germline CDR1 is MNHEY and CDR2 SMNVEV (reference sequence). V lost 6 bases to trimming and J lost 0 bases, with 9 bases between them.

This clonotype was recorded many times. The chain combines TRBV15 with TRBJ1-5; no firm D call. V lost 5 bases and J 0 bases, leaving 8 bases between the germline ends. This CDR3 contains 14 residues. Germline V gene sequence: CDR1 LNHNV, CDR2 YYDKDF (reference sequence). In DNA, the CDR3 is TGTGCCACCAGCCATCCTAGTAGCAATCAGCCCCAGCATTTT. Amino acid sequence: CATSHPSSNQPQHF.

As for this clonotype: Germline is not matched at one junction end, which may reflect a read error. V is TRBV9 and J is TRBJ1-6, with a weak D call TRBD1 (5 bases). The germline CDR1 and CDR2 sequences are SGDLS and YYNGEE. This CDR3 has 15 residues. CDR3 region: CGSSVGHGGNSPLHF. The DNA for the CDR3 is TGTGGCAGCAGCGTCGGACACGGAGGGAATTCACCCCTCCACTTT.

This clonotype was picked up many times. The chain employs TRBV20-1 and TRBJ2-5, with D possibly TRBD2 on 5 matching bases. This CDR3 comprises 15 residues. Germline loops: CDR1 DFQATT, CDR2 SNEGSKA (reference sequence). Trimming took off 3 bases at V and 13 bases at J, with 27 bases between the two ends. CDR3 sequence: CSASQGILAGGSPYF. The DNA of the CDR3 is TGCAGTGCTAGTCAAGGGATCCTTGCGGGCGGATCGCCGTACTTC.

This clonotype was seen repeatedly, ten times or more. The rearrangement uses TRBV20-1 and TRBJ1-1; D possibly corresponds to TRBD1 (5 bases). Trimming left V 4 bases short and J 4 bases short, with 13 bases between. This CDR3 has 13 amino acids. Germline CDR1 reads DFQATT; CDR2 reads SNEGSKA (reference sequence). The DNA for the CDR3 is TGCAGTGCTAAGAATATCAGGGTCACTGAAGCTTTCTTT. It specifies CSAKNIRVTEAFF.

Ten or more counts support this clonotype. This chain links TRBV19 with TRBJ1-2; TRBD1 matches at 9 bases. The germline V gene encodes CDR1 LNHDA and CDR2 SQIVND (reference sequence). The V and J ends lost 5 bases and 3 bases, in that order; junction bases with no gene match: 7. CDR3 length: 15 residues. CDR3 loop: CASSAPGTGHYGYTF. The DNA for the CDR3 is TGTGCCAGTAGTGCCCCCGGGACAGGGCACTATGGCTACACCTTC.

This clonotype has only a few counts. The junction does not match germline at one end; this may be a read error. The chain couples TRBV20-1 to TRBJ1-1; tentative D call: TRBD1 (6 bases). The CDR3 is 14 residues long. The V gene's germline CDR1 is DFQATT and CDR2 SNEGSKA (reference sequence). The CDR3 DNA is TGCAGTGCTAGACCCTCGGCAGGGGTCACTGAAGCCTTCTTT. The encoded protein is CSARPSAGVTEAFF.

There are many counts of this clonotype. This chain links TRBV20-1 with TRBJ2-5; 8 bases line up with TRBD2. Germline V gene data show CDR1 as DFQATT and CDR2 as SNEGSKA (reference sequence). The CDR3 length is 11 residues. CDR3 in amino acids: CSAGGAETQYF. CDR3 DNA: TGCAGCGCGGGGGGCGCAGAGACCCAGTACTTC.

The sample holds a few counts of this clonotype. The chain has TRBV6-4 and TRBJ2-3; TRBD2 aligns across 11 bases. With 3 bases clipped from V and 4 bases from J, the junction kept 0 bases outside the gene matches. Germline assignment: CDR1 MRHNA and CDR2 SNTAGT. This CDR3 spans 14 amino acids. The CDR3 loop is CASSELAGADTQYF. In DNA, the CDR3 is TGTGCCAGCAGTGAACTAGCGGGAGCAGATACGCAGTATTTT.

This clonotype has a count of ten or more. This rearrangement joins TRBV12-3 or TRBV12-4 to TRBJ2-3, with D unresolved. The V gene lost 9 bases and the J gene lost 2 bases, with 12 bases spanning the gap. CDR3 size: 13 residues. CDR3 loop: CASSRLPTDTQYF. CDR3 coding DNA: TGTGCCAGTTCCCGGCTCCCCACAGATACGCAGTATTTT.

The sample holds many counts of this clonotype. CDR3 loop: CASSQGGGTSYQETQYF. CDR3 bases: TGTGCCAGCAGCCAAGGCGGGGGGACCTCGTACCAAGAGACCCAGTACTTC. The genes are TRBV4-2 and TRBJ2-5, with 8 bases fitting TRBD2. This CDR3 has 17 amino acids. Germline V gives CDR1 LGHNA, CDR2 YNFKEQ. Trimming removed 1 base from V and 0 bases from J; junction bases left unmatched: 7.

This chain uses TRBV6-2 or TRBV6-3 with TRBJ2-7; possibly TRBD2 for D (5 bases). CDR3 length equals 16 residues. CDR1 and CDR2 (germline): MNHEY, SVGEGT. V lost 2 bases to trimming and J lost 0 bases, with 14 bases between them. DNA for the CDR3: TGTGCCAGCAGTTACCATTTAGCGTTGAGCTCCTACGAGCAGTACTTC. Translation: CASSYHLALSSYEQYF.

In its sample, this clonotype was seen many times. The rearrangement links TRBV19 to TRBJ1-5, with unresolved D. V lost 4 bases and J 3 bases, leaving 16 bases between the germline ends. The germline V gene encodes CDR1 LNHDA and CDR2 SQIVND (reference sequence). The length of the CDR3 is 16 residues. The CDR3, as DNA: TGTGCCAGTAGTAACACCTGGACGTCCCACAATCAGCCCCAGCATTTT. It encodes CASSNTWTSHNQPQHF.

This clonotype has ten or more counts. The chain recombines TRBV7-9 with TRBJ1-1; D not certain. CDR3 size: 12 residues. V was clipped by 10 bases and J by 3 bases, with 12 bases between them. Looked up from germline, CDR1 is SEHNR and CDR2 is FQNEAQ (reference sequence). The CDR3 reads CATRPDHTEAFF. The CDR3 DNA sequence: TGTGCCACCCGCCCGGATCACACTGAAGCTTTCTTT.

This clonotype occurred a few times. The genes are TRBV5-5 and TRBJ2-1, with 9 bases identical to TRBD1. V lost 4 bases and J lost 7; bases outside the gene matches: 12. The CDR3 is 16 amino acids. Germline V gives CDR1 SGHKS, CDR2 YYEKEE (reference sequence). This CDR3 reads CASSPRPSGQGNEQFF. The CDR3 nucleotides read TGTGCCAGCAGCCCCCGCCCCTCGGGACAGGGTAATGAGCAGTTCTTC.

This clonotype has ten or more counts. The rearrangement links TRBV18 to TRBJ2-2; TRBD1 matches 8 bases. This CDR3 is built from 17 residues. The trim removed 6 bases at V and 7 bases at J, leaving 16 bases unmatched. The germline V gene encodes CDR1 KGHSH and CDR2 LQKENI. CDR3 residues: CASSRRTDRGPSGELFF. CDR3 in DNA: TGTGCCAGCTCCCGTAGAACTGACAGGGGACCGAGCGGGGAGCTGTTTTTT.

This clonotype showed up many times. The rearrangement uses TRBV12-3 or TRBV12-4 and TRBJ2-5; 7 positions agree with TRBD1. The V segment lost 4 bases and the J segment 2 bases; nucleotides outside the gene matches: 7. The CDR3 contains 15 residues. The DNA of the CDR3 is TGTGCCAGCAGTTCCACACAGGGGATTCAAGAGACCCAGTACTTC. Translating it yields CASSSTQGIQETQYF.

The sample holds many counts of this clonotype. V is TRBV19 and J is TRBJ1-2; a possible D gene is TRBD1 (5 bases). Between the trimmed V and J ends, which lost 6 bases and 4 bases, there was a span of 12 bases. The germline V gene encodes CDR1 LNHDA and CDR2 SQIVND (reference sequence). The CDR3 consists of 13 residues. The CDR3 DNA reads TGTGCCAGTAGCTTCGGGGACCGCTATGGCTACACCTTC. Translation: CASSFGDRYGYTF.

This clonotype was picked up many times. The rearrangement joins TRBV29-1 to TRBJ2-7, with 8 nucleotides matching TRBD2. This CDR3 comprises 13 residues. The V gene end was trimmed by 4 bases and the J gene end by 6 bases; junction bases not matched to a gene: 8. CDR1 is SQVTM and CDR2 is ANQGSEA in the germline V gene. The CDR3 DNA reads as TGCAGCGTTGGGGGCGGGGGGATCCGCGAGCAGTACTTC. It translates to CSVGGGGIREQYF.

The V gene is TRBV28, the J gene TRBJ2-6, with a tentative D call TRBD1 (5 bases). Germline V gives CDR1 MDHEN, CDR2 SYDVKM. The ends were cut back, 4 bases at V and 0 bases at J, with 7 bases in the middle. This CDR3 contains 15 residues. CDR3 amino acids: CASSWTFSGANVLTF. The CDR3 nucleotides read TGTGCCAGCAGTTGGACATTCTCTGGGGCCAACGTCCTGACTTTC.

This clonotype has more than one count but fewer than ten. V usage is TRBV5-1 and J usage is TRBJ2-3; 9 bases are shared with TRBD2. The J segment lost 0 bases and the V segment lost 4 bases, leaving 6 bases of the junction unmatched. The CDR3 runs 16 residues. Germline V CDR1 and CDR2: SGHRS, YFSETQ. The CDR3 region is CASSPGTSPSTDTQYF. CDR3 DNA sequence: TGCGCCAGCAGCCCCGGGACTAGCCCAAGCACAGATACGCAGTATTTT.

This clonotype was observed many times. The chain joins TRBV25-1 to TRBJ2-6, with 8 bases identical to TRBD1. V gave up 1 base and J gave up 1 base; unmatched junction bases: 9. CDR1 MGHDK and CDR2 SYGVNS come from the germline V gene. This CDR3 has 19 amino acids. CDR3 amino acids: CASSEWGQGAGSGANVLTF. The CDR3 region has the DNA TGTGCCAGCAGTGAATGGGGGCAGGGGGCTGGATCTGGGGCCAACGTCCTGACTTTC.

This clonotype was counted many times. This chain joins TRBV5-1 and TRBJ2-2; 7 bases line up with TRBD1. J gave up 6 bases and V 0 bases, and 5 bases lay outside the gene matches. Germline V gene data show CDR1 as SGHRS and CDR2 as YFSETQ. The CDR3 is 15 residues long. Here the CDR3 reads CASSLATGVSGELFF. The CDR3 nucleotides read TGCGCCAGCAGCTTGGCCACAGGGGTCTCCGGGGAGCTGTTTTTT. The full variable domain, completed using reference TRBV5-1 and TRBJ2-2, is KAGVTQTPRYLIKTRGQQVTLSCSPISGHRSVSWYQQTPGQGLQFLFEYFSETQRNKGNFPGRFSGRQFSNSRSEMNVSTLELGDSALYLCASSLATGVSGELFFGEGSRLTVL.

The chain combines TRBV10-2 with TRBJ2-2; 14 nucleotides agree with TRBD2. The V segment lost 4 bases and the J segment 7 bases; nucleotides outside the gene matches: 2. The germline V gene encodes CDR1 WSHSY and CDR2 SAAADI. The CDR3 is 15 residues long. The CDR3 DNA is TGCGCCAGCAGTGGACTAGCGGGAGGGGTCGGGGAGCTGTTTTTT. It translates to CASSGLAGGVGELFF.

Only a few counts were recorded for this clonotype. The chain has TRBV4-1 and TRBJ2-1, with 10 bases aligning to TRBD2. Germline loops: CDR1 MGHRA, CDR2 YSYEKL. V was pared by 1 base and J by 7 bases, with 4 bases of the junction left unmatched. This CDR3 is 15 amino acids long. The CDR3 reads CASSQGASGRNEQFF. CDR3 in DNA: TGCGCCAGCAGCCAAGGTGCTAGCGGGAGAAATGAGCAGTTCTTC.

This clonotype was detected ten times or more. The rearrangement joins TRBV18 to TRBJ2-2; D gene unclear. The CDR3 runs 14 residues. Germline V gives CDR1 KGHSH, CDR2 LQKENI. V was clipped by 1 base and J by 1 base, with 4 bases between them. The CDR3 sequence is CASSPLQNTGELFF. The CDR3 DNA sequence: TGTGCCAGCTCACCACTTCAGAACACCGGGGAGCTGTTTTTT.